These T cell receptor beta chains were read from a single sample in a study of blood T cell repertoires in COVID-19. Here immunoSEQ multiplex PCR was the method, and the copy in TCRdb shows in-frame clones only, minus some. This table holds roughly 250,000 clones, approximately 86% found once. Sequenced sample: peripheral blood. The source is a man aged 60 to 75 who had recovered from COVID-19. Both conserved end residues are part of each CDR3. D genes are given only for firm matches. A clone size is listed for some rows: how often the clone was seen (once, few, many), or a class if it is expanded.

abundance	v_gene	d_gene	j_gene	CDR3aa	CDR3nt
once	TRBV7-9	NA	TRBJ2-6	CASSPPTGPAGANVLTF	TGTGCCAGCAGCCCACCGACAGGTCCAGCTGGGGCCAACGTCCTGACTTTC
NA	TRBV6-5	TRBD2	TRBJ2-5	CASREGLASGAQYF	TGTGCCAGCAGGGAGGGACTAGCGTCCGGGGCCCAGTACTTC
NA	TRBV12-5	TRBD1	TRBJ1-3	CASGLRRQGRNTIYF	TGTGCTAGTGGTTTGCGCAGACAGGGTAGAAACACCATATATTTT
NA	TRBV7-2	TRBD2	TRBJ2-1	CASSTSGGSTYNEQFF	TGTGCCAGCTCGACTAGCGGGGGTAGCACCTACAATGAGCAGTTCTTC
NA	TRBV5-1	TRBD2	TRBJ2-3	CASSYRGPGGTQYF	TGCGCCAGCAGCTACCGGGGGCCGGGGGGGACGCAGTATTTT
NA	TRBV18	TRBD1	TRBJ1-4	CASSPRFEGQGLLSEKLFF	TGTGCCAGCTCACCACGTTTTGAGGGACAGGGGCTCTTAAGCGAAAAACTGTTTTTT
once	TRBV24-1	TRBD1	TRBJ2-2	CATSIGQGYYTGELFF	TGTGCCACCAGCATAGGACAGGGGTATTACACCGGGGAGCTGTTTTTT
NA	TRBV6-6	TRBD1	TRBJ2-4	CASSGSSPRDRENHAKNIQYF	TGTGCCAGCAGCGGGTCCTCCCCCCGGGACAGAGAGAATCATGCCAAAAACATTCAGTACTTC
NA	TRBV3-1/TRBV3-2	TRBD2	TRBJ2-1	CASDRGEGRKNEQFF	TGTGCCAGCGACCGGGGGGAAGGGAGAAAGAATGAGCAGTTCTTC
NA	TRBV19	NA	TRBJ1-1	CASKTGTQNTEAFF	TGTGCCAGTAAAACCGGGACACAGAACACTGAAGCTTTCTTT
NA	TRBV4-2	NA	TRBJ1-4	CASSQDGRGFNEKLFF	TGTGCCAGCAGCCAAGATGGTCGGGGGTTTAATGAAAAACTGTTTTTT
NA	TRBV11-3	TRBD1	TRBJ2-3	CASSRRQGGTDTQYF	TGTGCCAGCAGCCGTCGACAGGGCGGCACAGATACGCAGTATTTT
NA	TRBV9	NA	TRBJ1-2	CASSVGGAPYGYTF	TGTGCCAGCAGCGTAGGCGGGGCCCCCTATGGCTACACCTTC
few	TRBV28	NA	TRBJ1-2	CASRIGQHYGYTF	TGTGCCAGCAGAATAGGACAGCACTATGGCTACACCTTC
NA	TRBV18	NA	TRBJ1-1	CASSPGQLLEAFF	TGTGCCAGCTCACCCGGACAGCTATTGGAAGCTTTCTTT
NA	TRBV27	NA	TRBJ1-1	CASSPLVGNTEAFF	TGTGCCAGCAGTCCCTTAGTCGGGAACACTGAAGCTTTCTTT
NA	TRBV12-3/TRBV12-4	NA	TRBJ2-2	CASRASNTGELFF	TGTGCCAGCAGGGCCTCGAACACCGGGGAGCTGTTTTTT